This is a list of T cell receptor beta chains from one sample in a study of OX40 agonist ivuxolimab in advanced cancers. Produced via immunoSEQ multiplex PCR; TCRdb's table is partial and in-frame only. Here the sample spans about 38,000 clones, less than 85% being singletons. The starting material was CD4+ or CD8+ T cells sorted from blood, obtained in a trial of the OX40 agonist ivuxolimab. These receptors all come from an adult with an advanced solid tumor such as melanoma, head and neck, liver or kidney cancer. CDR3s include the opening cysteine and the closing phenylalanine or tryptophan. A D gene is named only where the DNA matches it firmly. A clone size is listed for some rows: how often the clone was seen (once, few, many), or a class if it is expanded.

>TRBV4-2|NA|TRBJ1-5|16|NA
TGTGCCAGCAGCCAGGCGTCCGGGGCCTTGAATCAGCCCCAGCATTTT
CASSQASGALNQPQHF
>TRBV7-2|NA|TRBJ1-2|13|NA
TGTGCCAGCAGCTTAGCCGGGTCCCGAGGCTACACCTTC
CASSLAGSRGYTF
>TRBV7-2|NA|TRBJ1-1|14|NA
TGTGCCAGCAGCTTAGGCAGGGCGAACACTGAAGCTTTCTTT
CASSLGRANTEAFF
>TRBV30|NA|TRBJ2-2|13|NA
TGTGCCTGGAGTGTACTAGAGGGCGGGGAGCTGTTTTTT
CAWSVLEGGELFF
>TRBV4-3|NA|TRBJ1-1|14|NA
TGCGCCAGCAGCCAAGGGAGTAGGAACACTGAAGCTTTCTTT
CASSQGSRNTEAFF
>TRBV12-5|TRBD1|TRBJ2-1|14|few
TGTGCTAGTGGTTCCGGGACAGGGTCGGATGAGCAGTTCTTC
CASGSGTGSDEQFF
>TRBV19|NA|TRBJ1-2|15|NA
TGTGCCAGTACCTCACTTGGGGGACGGAACTATGGCTACACCTTC
CASTSLGGRNYGYTF
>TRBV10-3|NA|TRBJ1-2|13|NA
TGTGCCATCAGTCAACGGGCAGACTATGGCTACACCTTC
CAISQRADYGYTF
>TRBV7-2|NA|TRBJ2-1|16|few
TGTGCCAGCAGCTTAGGACCCGGGAGCGGGTACAATGAGCAGTTCTTC
CASSLGPGSGYNEQFF
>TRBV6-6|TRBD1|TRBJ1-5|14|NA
TGTGCCAGCAGTTATGGGACAGTGGGGTGGACCCAGCATTTT
CASSYGTVGWTQHF
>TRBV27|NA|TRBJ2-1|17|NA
TGTGCCAGCAGTCCCGGCCCCAGGGGGGCCGGATACAATGAGCAGTTCTTC
CASSPGPRGAGYNEQFF
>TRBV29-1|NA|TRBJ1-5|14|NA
TGCAGCGTTGGGGCCGAAAGCACCAATCAGCCCCAGCATTTT
CSVGAESTNQPQHF
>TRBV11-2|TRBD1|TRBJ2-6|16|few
TGTGCCAGCAGTCCAAGACAGGGGTCTGGGGCCAACGTCCTGACTTTC
CASSPRQGSGANVLTF
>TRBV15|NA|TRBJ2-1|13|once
TGTGCCACCAGCAGCTCGTACTACAATGAGCAGTTCTTC
CATSSSYYNEQFF
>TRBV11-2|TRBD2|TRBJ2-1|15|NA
TGTGCCAGCAGCCAACGACTAGCGGAATACAATGAGCAGTTCTTC
CASSQRLAEYNEQFF
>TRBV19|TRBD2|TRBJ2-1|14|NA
TGTGCCAGTAGTATACTAGCGGGAGTAGGTGAGCAGTTCTTC
CASSILAGVGEQFF
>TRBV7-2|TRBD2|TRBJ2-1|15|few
TGTGCCAGCAGCTTTGGCGGGAGCCCCCACAATGAGCAGTTCTTC
CASSFGGSPHNEQFF
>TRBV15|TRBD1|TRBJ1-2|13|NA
TGTGCCACCAGCATCGGGACAGGGAATGGCTACACCTTC
CATSIGTGNGYTF
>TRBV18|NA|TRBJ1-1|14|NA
TGTGCCAGCTCCTTCAAGAGAGGGGGGGATGAAGCTTTCTTT
CASSFKRGGDEAFF
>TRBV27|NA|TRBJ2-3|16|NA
TGTGCCAGCAGTTTTATGAGGGAAGGCGGCACAGATACGCAGTATTTT
CASSFMREGGTDTQYF
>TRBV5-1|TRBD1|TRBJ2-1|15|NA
TGCGCCAGCAGCTCGGGACAGGGGGTGAGCAATGAGCAGTTCTTC
CASSSGQGVSNEQFF
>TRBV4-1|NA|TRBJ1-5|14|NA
TGCGCCAGCAGCCAAACAGGGTTCAATCAGCCCCAGCATTTT
CASSQTGFNQPQHF
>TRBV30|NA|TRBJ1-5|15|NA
TGTGCCTGGAGTGCCGGGGCAGGGTCGAATCAGCCCCAGCATTTT
CAWSAGAGSNQPQHF
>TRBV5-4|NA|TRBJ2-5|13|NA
TGTGCCAGCAGCTTGGAACCGCAAGAGACCCAGTACTTC
CASSLEPQETQYF
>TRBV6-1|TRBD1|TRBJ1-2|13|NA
TGTGCCAGCAGAACAGGGGAAATCGGGGGCTACACCTTC
CASRTGEIGGYTF
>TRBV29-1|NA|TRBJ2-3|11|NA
TGCAGCCCCGTTTGGAGAGATACGCAGTATTTT
CSPVWRDTQYF
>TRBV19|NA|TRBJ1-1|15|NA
TGTGCCAGTAGTATTGCTAGGGGGGTGAACACTGAAGCTTTCTTT
CASSIARGVNTEAFF
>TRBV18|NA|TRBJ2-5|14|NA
TGTGCCAGCTCACCACCATCCTTTCAAGAGACCCAGTACTTC
CASSPPSFQETQYF
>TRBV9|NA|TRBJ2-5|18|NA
TGTGCCAGCAGCGTAGGCCAGGGCTCGAACTTTTTCCAAGAGACCCAGTACTTC
CASSVGQGSNFFQETQYF
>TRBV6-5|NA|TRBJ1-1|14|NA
TGTGCCAGCAGTTACTCGACTTCGGGCACTGAAGCTTTCTTT
CASSYSTSGTEAFF
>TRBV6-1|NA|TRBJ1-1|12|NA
TGTGCCAGCAGTGAACCGGATTTCGAAGCTTTCTTT
CASSEPDFEAFF
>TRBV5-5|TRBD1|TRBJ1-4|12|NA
TGTGCCAGCAGCGGCCCGGGACAGCCTCGTTCTTTT
CASSGPGQPRSF
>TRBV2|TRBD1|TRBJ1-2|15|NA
TGTGCCAGCAGCAGGGGGCCCCTAGCTAACTATGGCTACACCTTC
CASSRGPLANYGYTF
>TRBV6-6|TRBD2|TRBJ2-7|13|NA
TGTGCCAGCACCCGGACTAGCGGCTACGAGCAGTACTTC
CASTRTSGYEQYF
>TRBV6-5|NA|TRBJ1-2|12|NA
TGTGCCAGCAGTTGGGGTTCGGATGGCTACACCTTC
CASSWGSDGYTF
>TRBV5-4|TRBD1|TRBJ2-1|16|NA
TGTGCCAGCAGCTTTTCTCCGGACAGGGTATTTGGTGAGCAGTTCTTC
CASSFSPDRVFGEQFF
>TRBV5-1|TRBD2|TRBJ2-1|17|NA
TGCGCCAGCAGCTGGGGACCAACTAGCGGATCCTACAATGAGCAGTTCTTC
CASSWGPTSGSYNEQFF
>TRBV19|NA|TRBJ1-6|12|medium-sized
TGTGCCAGTAGTATAGCCAATTCACCCCTCCACTTT
CASSIANSPLHF
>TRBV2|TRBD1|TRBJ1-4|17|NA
TGTGCCAGCAGTGTAGTGACAGGGGCCCCAACTAATGAAAAACTGTTTTTT
CASSVVTGAPTNEKLFF
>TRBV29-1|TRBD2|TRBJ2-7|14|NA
TGCAGCGTTGAGACGAATAGCGGGAGTTACGAGCAGTACTTC
CSVETNSGSYEQYF
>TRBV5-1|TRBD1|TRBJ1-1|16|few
TGCGCCAGCAGCTTGGCCGGAGGGGGCAGGAACACTGAAGCTTTCTTT
CASSLAGGGRNTEAFF
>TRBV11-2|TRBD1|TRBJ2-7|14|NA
TGTGCCAGCAGCTCCTTGGGGACAGCCTACGAGCAGTACTTC
CASSSLGTAYEQYF
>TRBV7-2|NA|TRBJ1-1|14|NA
TGTGCCAGCATCCCTTCCGGGGGGCGCACTGAAGCTTTCTTT
CASIPSGGRTEAFF
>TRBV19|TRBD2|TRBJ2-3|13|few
TGTGCCAGTAGTTTGCTAGCGGGAGATACGCAGTATTTT
CASSLLAGDTQYF
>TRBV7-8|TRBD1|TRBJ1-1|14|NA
TGTGCCAGCAGCTTAAGGGGACAGGGGACCGAAGCTTTCTTT
CASSLRGQGTEAFF
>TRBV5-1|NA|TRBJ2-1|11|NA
TGCGCCAGCAGCAATCAGCAGCTGCAGTTCTTC
CASSNQQLQFF